Below are 5 T cell receptor beta chains sequenced from a single sample in a study of blood T cell repertoires in COVID-19. Sequencing was performed with immunoSEQ multiplex PCR; in TCRdb, only in-frame clones are kept and a portion is missing. The table records about 120,000 clones, less than 85% of them present only once. Sequences were obtained from peripheral blood. The receptors were gathered from a man aged 30 to 45 with acute or convalescent COVID-19.

The rearrangement links TRBV15 to TRBJ2-5, with D tentatively TRBD1 (5 bases). The CDR3 length is 14 residues. Germline V CDR1 and CDR2: LNHNV, YYDKDF (reference sequence). Trimming left V 3 bases short and J 2 bases short, with 10 bases between. CDR3 in amino acids: CATSRLGVQETQYF. The CDR3 nucleotides are TGTGCCACCAGCAGGTTAGGGGTTCAAGAGACCCAGTACTTC.

This chain connects TRBV4-3 to TRBJ1-3, with 8 bases lining up with TRBD1. V lost 0 bases and J lost 2; bases outside the gene matches: 9. Looked up from germline, CDR1 is LGHNA and CDR2 is YSLEER. The CDR3 is 18 residues long. CDR3 amino acids: CASSQEMGPDRAGNTIYF. Written as DNA, the CDR3 is TGCGCCAGCAGCCAAGAAATGGGGCCGGACAGGGCTGGAAACACCATATATTTT.

The J gene is TRBJ2-3, the V gene TRBV15, with 14 bases aligning to TRBD2. Trimming took 5 bases from V and 1 from J; bases not matched to a gene: 8. Germline values: CDR1 LNHNV, CDR2 YYDKDF (reference sequence). CDR3 length equals 18 residues. The CDR3 is CATSRQGLAGVGTDTQYF. In DNA form, the CDR3 reads TGTGCCACCAGCCGCCAGGGACTAGCGGGAGTTGGCACAGATACGCAGTATTTT.

This clone was observed a few times. Other DNA sequences within the sample encode an identical CDR3. In DNA form, the CDR3 reads TGCGCCAGCAGCTGGACAGGGGGTGGTGGGGCCAACGTCCTGACTTTC. Protein product: CASSWTGGGGANVLTF. This chain uses TRBV5-1 with TRBJ2-6; 10 positions match TRBD1. V was clipped by 3 bases and J by 3 bases; unmatched bases: 3. The CDR3 spans 16 residues. Germline CDR1 reads SGHRS; CDR2 reads YFSETQ.

V is TRBV5-1 and J is TRBJ2-1; 11 positions agree with TRBD2. Germline assignment: CDR1 SGHRS and CDR2 YFSETQ. The junction had 8 bases not matched to a gene; V was cut back by 3 bases and J by 9 bases. The CDR3 sequence is 15 residues long. This CDR3 is CASSSITSGSVEQFF. The CDR3, as DNA: TGCGCCAGCAGCTCAATCACTAGCGGGAGCGTTGAGCAGTTCTTC.